Following are 5 T cell receptor beta chains from one sample sequenced in a study of blood T cells in healthy people across ages. Sample-barcoded 5' priming and a J-beta primer mix drove a second PCR of about 6 to 12 cycles. TCRdb used MiXCR to reprocess the 5' RACE reads, holding one entry per CDR3 protein. The sample yields 850,000 to 1,100,000 distinct CDR3 sequences, roughly two fifths seen once. Sequencing used blood. The source is a man between 18 and 29 years old in good health.

This chain joins TRBV20-1 and TRBJ2-5, with D hard to call. The CDR3 sequence is 13 residues long. CDR1 is DFQATT and CDR2 is SNEGSKA in the germline V gene (reference sequence). V was pared by 0 bases and J by 0 bases, with 5 bases between. The CDR3: CSARDVNQETQYF. Written as DNA, the CDR3 is TGCAGTGCTAGAGATGTCAACCAAGAGACCCAGTACTTC.

This chain joins TRBV12-3 or TRBV12-4 and TRBJ1-2; D ambiguous. V lost 0 bases and J lost 8, with 10 bases in between. This CDR3 contains 13 residues. The CDR3 DNA sequence: TGTGCCAGCAGTTTAGCAGGCTCTTTCGGCTACACCTTC. Translation: CASSLAGSFGYTF.

This chain joins TRBV20-1 and TRBJ1-1, with TRBD1 matching over 8 bases. The CDR3 runs 13 residues. V was pared by 4 bases and J by 2 bases, with 3 bases of the junction left unmatched. CDR1 and CDR2 (germline): DFQATT, SNEGSKA (reference sequence). CDR3 in amino acids: CSAIRGQNTEAFF. The CDR3, as DNA: TGCAGTGCTATCAGGGGGCAAAACACTGAAGCTTTCTTT.

A single count supports this clonotype. V and J are TRBV5-1 and TRBJ2-1; 8 nucleotides agree with TRBD2. Per the germline V gene, CDR1 is SGHRS and CDR2 is YFSETQ. After removal of 4 bases from V and 3 bases from J, the junction contained 12 bases not matched to a gene. The CDR3 spans 17 residues. CDR3 coding DNA: TGCGCCAGCAGCAGTTACCTACTAGCGGAGGGCTACAATGAGCAGTTCTTC. Translation: CASSSYLLAEGYNEQFF.

This clonotype was seen only once. The chain employs TRBV19 and TRBJ2-2, with 8 bases identical to TRBD1. Per germline, CDR1 LNHDA and CDR2 SQIVND (reference sequence). The CDR3 is 15 amino acids. After removal of 4 bases from V and 3 bases from J, the junction contained 4 bases not matched to a gene. Written as DNA, the CDR3 is TGTGCCAGTAGTAGGGACAGGCGGGACACCGGGGAGCTGTTTTTT. It specifies CASSRDRRDTGELFF.